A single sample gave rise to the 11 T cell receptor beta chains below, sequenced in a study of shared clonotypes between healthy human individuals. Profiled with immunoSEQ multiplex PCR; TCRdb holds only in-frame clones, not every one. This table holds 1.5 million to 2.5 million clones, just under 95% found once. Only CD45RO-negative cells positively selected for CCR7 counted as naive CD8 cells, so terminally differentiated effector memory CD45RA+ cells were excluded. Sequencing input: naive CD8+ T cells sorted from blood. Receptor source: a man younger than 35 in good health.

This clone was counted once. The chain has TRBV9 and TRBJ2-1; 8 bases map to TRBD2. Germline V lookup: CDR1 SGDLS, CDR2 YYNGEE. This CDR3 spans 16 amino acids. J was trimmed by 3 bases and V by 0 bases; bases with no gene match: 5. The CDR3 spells CASSVVGGAIYNEQFF. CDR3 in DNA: TGTGCCAGCAGCGTAGTCGGGGGGGCCATCTACAATGAGCAGTTCTTC.

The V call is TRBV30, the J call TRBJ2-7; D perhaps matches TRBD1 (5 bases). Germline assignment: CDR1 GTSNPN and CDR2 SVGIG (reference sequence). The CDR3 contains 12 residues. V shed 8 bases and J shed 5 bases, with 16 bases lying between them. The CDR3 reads CAGVGARNEQYF. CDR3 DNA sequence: TGTGCCGGGGTAGGGGCACGAAACGAGCAGTACTTC.

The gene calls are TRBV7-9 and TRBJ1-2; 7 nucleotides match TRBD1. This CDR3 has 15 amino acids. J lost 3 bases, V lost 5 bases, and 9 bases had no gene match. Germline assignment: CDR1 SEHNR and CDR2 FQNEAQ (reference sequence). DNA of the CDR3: TGTGCCAGCAGCCGTGGGACAGAGTTTTACTATGGCTACACCTTC. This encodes CASSRGTEFYYGYTF.

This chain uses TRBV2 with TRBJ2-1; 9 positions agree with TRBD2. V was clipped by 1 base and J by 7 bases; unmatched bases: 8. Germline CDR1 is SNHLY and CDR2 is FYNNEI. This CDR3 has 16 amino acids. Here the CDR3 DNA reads TGTGCCAGCAGTGAAGGGTTAGCGGGGGTGTTGAATGAGCAGTTCTTC. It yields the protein CASSEGLAGVLNEQFF.

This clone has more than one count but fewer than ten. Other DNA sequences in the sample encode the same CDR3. The DNA for the CDR3 is TGTGCCAGCAGTGAGGGACAGGGGGCCTACGAGCAGTACTTC. Amino acid sequence: CASSEGQGAYEQYF. The rearrangement uses TRBV6-1 and TRBJ2-7; 11 positions agree with TRBD1. This CDR3 spans 14 amino acids. Germline CDR1 and CDR2: MNHNS and SASEGT. After removal of 3 bases from V and 2 bases from J, the junction contained 0 bases not matched to a gene.

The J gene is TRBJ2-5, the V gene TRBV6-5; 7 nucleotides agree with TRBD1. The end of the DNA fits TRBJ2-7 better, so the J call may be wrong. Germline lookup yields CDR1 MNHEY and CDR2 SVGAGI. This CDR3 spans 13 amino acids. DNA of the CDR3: TGTGCCAGCAGTTACTCGACAGGGAGCGAGCAGTACTTC. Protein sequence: CASSYSTGSEQYF.

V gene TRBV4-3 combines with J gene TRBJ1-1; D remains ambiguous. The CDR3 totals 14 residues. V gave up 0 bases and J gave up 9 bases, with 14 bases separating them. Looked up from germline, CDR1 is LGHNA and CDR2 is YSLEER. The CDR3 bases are TGCGCCAGCAGCCAAGATAGTGTGGGGTCTCAAGCTTTCTTT. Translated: CASSQDSVGSQAFF.

The CDR3 is CASSSLRSQETQYF. For the CDR3, the DNA is TGTGCCAGCAGCTCTTTACGGAGCCAAGAGACCCAGTACTTC. V gene TRBV13 combines with J gene TRBJ2-5; D is uncertain. The V gene lost 4 bases and the J gene lost 1 base, with 10 bases spanning the gap. CDR1 PRHDT and CDR2 FYEKMQ come from the germline V gene (reference sequence). CDR3 length: 14 residues.

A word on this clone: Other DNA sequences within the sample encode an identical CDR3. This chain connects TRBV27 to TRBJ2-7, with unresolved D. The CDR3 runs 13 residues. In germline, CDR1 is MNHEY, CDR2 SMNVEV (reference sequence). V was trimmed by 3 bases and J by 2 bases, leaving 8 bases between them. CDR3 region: CASSFLGTYEQYF. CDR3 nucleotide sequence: TGTGCCAGCAGTTTCCTCGGAACCTACGAGCAGTACTTC.

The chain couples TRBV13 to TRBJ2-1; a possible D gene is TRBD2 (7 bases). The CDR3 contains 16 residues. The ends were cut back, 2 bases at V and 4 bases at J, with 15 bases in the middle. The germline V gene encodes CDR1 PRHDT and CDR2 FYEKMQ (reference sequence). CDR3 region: CASSLPHGGRYNEQFF. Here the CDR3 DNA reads TGTGCCAGCAGCTTACCTCACGGGGGGCGTTACAATGAGCAGTTCTTC.

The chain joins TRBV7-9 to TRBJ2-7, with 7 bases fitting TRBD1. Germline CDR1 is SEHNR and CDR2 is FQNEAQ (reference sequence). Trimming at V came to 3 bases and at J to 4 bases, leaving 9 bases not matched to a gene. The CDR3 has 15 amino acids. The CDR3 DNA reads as TGTGCCAGCAGCTTGGTTCAGGGGGAGATGTACGAGCAGTACTTC. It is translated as CASSLVQGEMYEQYF.